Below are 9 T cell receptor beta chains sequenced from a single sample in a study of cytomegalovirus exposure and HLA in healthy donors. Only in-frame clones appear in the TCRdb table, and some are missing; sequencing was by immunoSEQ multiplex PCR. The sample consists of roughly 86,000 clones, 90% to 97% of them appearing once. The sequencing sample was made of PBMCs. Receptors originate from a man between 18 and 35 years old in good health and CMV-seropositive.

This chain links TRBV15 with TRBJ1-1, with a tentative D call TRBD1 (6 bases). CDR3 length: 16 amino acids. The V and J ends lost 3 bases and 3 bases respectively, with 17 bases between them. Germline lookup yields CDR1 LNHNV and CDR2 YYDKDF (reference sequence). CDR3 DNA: TGTGCCACCAGCAGGGGCGGACAGTCCCCCCACACTGAAGCTTTCTTT. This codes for CATSRGGQSPHTEAFF.

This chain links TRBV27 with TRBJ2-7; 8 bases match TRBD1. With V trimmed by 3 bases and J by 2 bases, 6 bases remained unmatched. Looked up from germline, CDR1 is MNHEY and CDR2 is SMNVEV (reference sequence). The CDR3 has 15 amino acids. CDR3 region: CASSFVTGVPYEQYF. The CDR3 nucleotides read TGTGCCAGCAGTTTCGTGACAGGGGTCCCCTACGAGCAGTACTTC.

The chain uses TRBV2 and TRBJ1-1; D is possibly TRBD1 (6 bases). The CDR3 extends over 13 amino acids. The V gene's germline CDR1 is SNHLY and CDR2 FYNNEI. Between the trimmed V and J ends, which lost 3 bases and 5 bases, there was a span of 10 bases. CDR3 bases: TGTGCCAGCAGTGATGGGAGGGGGACTGAAGCTTTCTTT. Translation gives CASSDGRGTEAFF.

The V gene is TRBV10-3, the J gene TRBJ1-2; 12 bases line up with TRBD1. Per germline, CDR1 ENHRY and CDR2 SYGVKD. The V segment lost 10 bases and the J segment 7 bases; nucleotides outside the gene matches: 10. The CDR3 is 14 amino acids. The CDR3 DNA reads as TGTGCCACTAGGGGGGGACAGGGGGCGAGTGGCTACACCTTC. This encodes CATRGGQGASGYTF.

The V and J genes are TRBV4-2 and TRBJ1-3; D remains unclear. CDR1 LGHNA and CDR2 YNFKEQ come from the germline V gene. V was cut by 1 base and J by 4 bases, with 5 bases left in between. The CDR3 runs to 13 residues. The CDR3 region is CASSQGPGNTIYF. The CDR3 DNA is TGTGCCAGCAGCCAAGGTCCGGGAAACACCATATATTTT.

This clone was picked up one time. Here the CDR3 reads CASSESGQEPLEQYF. Written as DNA, the CDR3 is TGTGCCAGCAGTGAATCGGGACAGGAGCCCCTCGAGCAGTACTTC. The chain employs TRBV6-4 and TRBJ2-7; 8 positions agree with TRBD1. The CDR3 loop spans 15 amino acids. Germline loops: CDR1 MRHNA, CDR2 SNTAGT. J was trimmed by 6 bases and V by 3 bases; bases with no gene match: 10.

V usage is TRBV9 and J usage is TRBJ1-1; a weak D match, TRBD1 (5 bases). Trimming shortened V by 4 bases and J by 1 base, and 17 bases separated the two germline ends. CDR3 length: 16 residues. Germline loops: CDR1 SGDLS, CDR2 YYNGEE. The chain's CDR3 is CASSPSPVTANTEAFF. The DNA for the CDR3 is TGTGCCAGCAGCCCTAGTCCGGTGACAGCGAACACTGAAGCTTTCTTT.

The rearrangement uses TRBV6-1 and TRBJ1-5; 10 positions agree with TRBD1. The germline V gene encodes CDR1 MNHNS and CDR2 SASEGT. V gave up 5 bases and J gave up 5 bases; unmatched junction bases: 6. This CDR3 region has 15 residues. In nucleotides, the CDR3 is TGTGCCAGCAGTTCGGACAGGGGGGAACATCAGCCCCAGCATTTT. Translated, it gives CASSSDRGEHQPQHF.

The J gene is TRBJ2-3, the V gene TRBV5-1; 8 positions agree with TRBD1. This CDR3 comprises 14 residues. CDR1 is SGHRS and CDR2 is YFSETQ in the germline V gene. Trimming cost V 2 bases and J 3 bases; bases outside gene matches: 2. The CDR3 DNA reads TGCGCCAGCAGCTTCAGGACAGGGACAGATACGCAGTATTTT. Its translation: CASSFRTGTDTQYF.